Following are 30 T cell receptor beta chains from one sample sequenced in a study of T cell clonality in common variable immunodeficiency (dated by TCRdb to between 2014 and 2017). The investigation overall reported the following: Fewer deletions and N-nucleotide insertions were reportedly observed in CVID TCRbeta sequences, and highly modified clones with 13 or more V deletions were reportedly absent from CVID TCRbeta sequences.

Their antigen targets remain unknown. Library creation used the immunoSEQ multiplex PCR assay. TCRdb provides this immuneACCESS table in a form limited to in-frame rearrangements. Some clones are lacking; in checked studies, under half of them reflect an unresolved V gene, and why the rest are absent is not known. For this sample, 25,000 to 35,000 clones appear and none is a singleton. The ten largest clones represent roughly 27% of the sample. Sample: peripheral blood mononuclear cells. The receptors originated from a human donor with common variable immunodeficiency.

This clone was seen repeatedly, ten times or more. The DNA ends 3 residues before the CDR3 does, and the rest of the CDR3 is filled in from the germline J gene. This chain joins TRBV10-1 and TRBJ2-7; 8 positions agree with TRBD1. This CDR3 has 17 residues. Trimming removed 5 bases from V and 2 bases from J; junction bases left unmatched: 14. CDR1 WNHNN and CDR2 SYGVQD come from the germline V gene (reference sequence). This CDR3 reads CASSTGQGGSFPYEQYF. Incomplete CDR3 DNA: TGCGCCAGCAGTACCGGACAGGGAGGATCATTTCCCTACGAG.

This clone has a count of ten or more. The read falls 3 residues short of the CDR3 end, and the missing part is taken from the germline J gene. The gene calls are TRBV20-1 and TRBJ1-3; D is uncertain. The length of the CDR3 is 13 residues. The germline V and J ends were trimmed by 6 bases and 0 bases, with 9 bases remaining between them. In germline, CDR1 is DFQATT, CDR2 SNEGSKA (reference sequence). CDR3 DNA, as far as it was read: TGCAGTGCCCCACAGACCTCTGGAAACACC. It specifies CSAPQTSGNT. In full, the CDR3 is CSAPQTSGNTIYF.

This clone was counted only a few times. Read sequence stops 3 residues before the CDR3 end, and the germline J gene provides the missing end. The chain has TRBV6-2 or TRBV6-3 and TRBJ2-1; 10 bases fit TRBD2. This CDR3 is built from 15 residues. Trimming at V came to 6 bases and at J to 8 bases, leaving 10 bases not matched to a gene. Germline V CDR1 and CDR2: MNHEY, SVGEGT. The chain's CDR3 is CASSTSGGAGYEQFF. CDR3 DNA, as far as it was read: TGTGCCAGCAGCACCAGCGGGGGGGCCGGGTATGAG.

By frequency in the sample, this clone is medium-sized. The missing CDR3 end, 3 residues past where the read stops, is filled in from the germline J gene. The J gene is TRBJ2-1, the V gene TRBV7-9; 10 bases agree with TRBD2. The CDR3 runs to 15 residues. Trimming cost V 5 bases and J 9 bases; bases outside gene matches: 10. The germline V gene encodes CDR1 SEHNR and CDR2 FQNEAQ (reference sequence). CDR3 DNA, as far as it was read: TGTGCCAGCAGCGCCCTAGCGGGGGAGACAAGTGAG. Protein: CASSALAGETSE. The full CDR3 reads CASSALAGETSEQFF.

This clone was counted only a few times. The CDR3 end falls 3 residues outside the read, so it is completed with the germline J gene. This chain links TRBV6-2 or TRBV6-3 with TRBJ2-5; D perhaps matches TRBD2 (5 bases). Germline V gene lookup returns CDR1 MNHEY and CDR2 SVGEGT. V shed 7 bases and J shed 1 base, with 13 bases lying between them. This CDR3 comprises 14 residues. The covered CDR3 bases are TGTGCCAGCACCAAAACTAGATTCCAAGAGACC. This sequence encodes CASTKTRFQET. In full, the CDR3 is CASTKTRFQETQYF.

This clone has at least ten counts. The read stops 3 residues short of the end of the CDR3; the missing end is completed from the germline J gene. The V and J genes are TRBV10-3 and TRBJ1-2; no clear D gene. The CDR3 sequence is 13 residues long. The germline V gene has CDR1 ENHRY and CDR2 SYGVKD. Trimming pared 0 bases from V and 7 bases from J, leaving 9 bases between. The part of the CDR3 DNA that was read is TGTGCCATCAGTGAGTCGCGGGTGGGTGGC. Its protein product is CAISESRVGG. The whole CDR3 region reads CAISESRVGGYTF.

A note on this clone: The read terminates 3 residues before the CDR3 end, so the remaining end is supplied by the germline J gene. The chain carries TRBV20-1 and TRBJ1-2, with D tentatively TRBD1 (6 bases). There are 14 residues in the CDR3. Germline values: CDR1 DFQATT, CDR2 SNEGSKA (reference sequence). Trimming cost V 0 bases and J 6 bases, with 14 bases left between them. The CDR3 loop is CSARDWRGTDGYTF. The sequenced part of the CDR3 DNA is TGCAGTGCTAGAGACTGGAGGGGGACGGATGGC.

Turning to this clone: The CDR3 end lies 3 residues beyond the end of the read and is filled in from the germline J gene. The chain employs TRBV6-1 and TRBJ2-1; 7 bases match TRBD1. Germline loops: CDR1 MNHNS, CDR2 SASEGT. This CDR3 spans 15 amino acids. After removal of 4 bases from V and 5 bases from J, the junction contained 8 bases not matched to a gene. Partial CDR3 DNA: TGTGCCAGCAGTGCCTTGACCGGGACAGACAATGAG. Its translation is CASSALTGTDNE. The entire CDR3 is CASSALTGTDNEQFF.

As to this clone: The read stops 3 residues short of the end of the CDR3; the missing end is completed from the germline J gene. The rearrangement uses TRBV7-9 and TRBJ1-5; D ambiguous. The ends were cut back, 4 bases at V and 6 bases at J, with 16 bases in the middle. The CDR3 covers 15 residues. Germline V CDR1 and CDR2: SEHNR, FQNEAQ (reference sequence). CDR3 bases read: TGTGCCAGCAGCTCCACTGAGGCAGCGAGTCAGCCC. Translation gives CASSSTEAASQP. The full CDR3 sequence reads CASSSTEAASQPQHF.

This clone was counted a few times. The CDR3 end falls 3 residues outside the read, so it is completed with the germline J gene. The V and J genes are TRBV30 and TRBJ1-2, with D possibly being TRBD1 (6 bases). This CDR3 has 13 amino acids. Trimming pared 3 bases from V and 3 bases from J, leaving 11 bases between. Germline CDR1 is GTSNPN and CDR2 is SVGIG (reference sequence). CDR3 amino acids: CAWRGGAHYGYTF. The CDR3 DNA, read in part, is TGTGCCTGGAGGGGGGGGGCTCACTATGGC.

In this sample, this clone turned up a few times. The read halts 3 residues ahead of the CDR3 end, with the missing end drawn from the germline J gene. The V gene is TRBV7-9, the J gene TRBJ1-5; D might be TRBD1 (6 bases). CDR1 and CDR2 from the germline V gene are SEHNR and FQNEAQ (reference sequence). V was cut by 4 bases and J by 0 bases, with 7 bases left in between. This CDR3 is 14 amino acids long. CDR3 bases read: TGTGCCAGCAGCTGGGACACTAGCAATCAGCCC. Its translation is CASSWDTSNQP. The full CDR3 protein reads CASSWDTSNQPQHF.

A few counts support this clone. The sequence runs out 3 residues before the end of the CDR3; the remainder is reconstructed from the germline J gene. V is TRBV20-1 and J is TRBJ2-5; 9 positions match TRBD2. Trimming cost V 6 bases and J 4 bases; bases outside gene matches: 6. The CDR3 totals 13 residues. In germline, CDR1 is DFQATT, CDR2 SNEGSKA (reference sequence). The sequenced part of the CDR3 DNA is TGCAGTGCCGGGGCGGGGGGGCGAGAGACC. It translates to CSAGAGGRET. The CDR3 reads in full as CSAGAGGRETQYF.

On this clone itself: The read terminates 3 residues before the CDR3 end, so the remaining end is supplied by the germline J gene. The chain employs TRBV2 and TRBJ1-2; tentative D call: TRBD1 (5 bases). The germline gives CDR1 SNHLY, CDR2 FYNNEI. Trimming cost V 1 base and J 5 bases, with 11 bases left between them. This CDR3 contains 14 residues. The CDR3 DNA, read in part, is TGTGCCAGCAGTGAAGACGACAGCGGGTATGGC. Translating gives CASSEDDSGYG. The full CDR3 protein is CASSEDDSGYGYTF.

CDR3 DNA (partial): TGTGCCAGCTCACCACCGGTCAGGGGGCTCGGAAACACC. Encoded protein: CASSPPVRGLGNT. The CDR3 in full is CASSPPVRGLGNTIYF. The chain is built from TRBV18 and TRBJ1-3, with 8 positions matching TRBD1. The read gets to within 3 residues of the CDR3 end, and the germline J gene fills in the rest. Germline trimming cut 0 bases from V and 4 bases from J; bases unmatched to any gene: 5. CDR1 and CDR2 (germline): KGHSH, LQKENI. The CDR3 is 16 residues long.

Remarks on this clone: Sequencing ends 3 residues short of the CDR3 end; the germline J gene provides the rest. The V call is TRBV6-2 or TRBV6-3, the J call TRBJ1-5; a weak D match, TRBD1 (5 bases). The germline gives CDR1 MNHEY, CDR2 SVGEGT. The CDR3 sequence is 15 residues long. The ends were cut back, 0 bases at V and 7 bases at J, with 13 bases in the middle. CDR3 amino acids: CASSYSMAGRQPQHF. The sequenced part of the CDR3 DNA is TGTGCCAGCAGTTACTCGATGGCAGGGAGGCAGCCC.

This clone was found a few times. Read coverage stops 3 residues before the CDR3 terminus; the germline J gene supplies the remainder. The chain has TRBV29-1 and TRBJ1-2; a possible D gene is TRBD1 (5 bases). There are 14 residues in the CDR3. CDR1 SQVTM and CDR2 ANQGSEA come from the germline V gene. V dropped 4 bases and J dropped 3 bases, with 15 bases sitting between them. CDR3 residues: CSVVGPPSYYGYTF. The DNA read from the CDR3 is TGCAGCGTTGTGGGGCCGCCGAGTTACTATGGC. Complete variable domain (other parts from reference TRBV29-1 and TRBJ1-2): SAVISQKPSRDICQRGTSLTIQCQVDSQVTMMFWYRQQPGQSLTLIATANQGSEATYESGFVIDKFPISRPNLTFSTLTVSNMSPEDSSIYLCSVVGPPSYYGYTFGSGTRLTVV.

With regard to this clone: The read ends 3 residues before the CDR3 terminus; that terminus is restored from the germline J gene. The V and J genes are TRBV2 and TRBJ2-7; D is unresolved. CDR3 length: 10 residues. The germline CDR1 and CDR2 sequences are SNHLY and FYNNEI. The V end lost 6 bases, the J end lost 6 bases, and 6 bases lay between the germline ends. This chain's CDR3 is CASRYVEQYF. The DNA read from the CDR3 is TGTGCCAGCAGATATGTCGAG.

This clone was recorded many times. The CDR3 extends 3 residues past the end of the read, so its final part is completed from the germline J gene. J is TRBJ2-2 and V is TRBV5-1; TRBD1 matches at 9 bases. J gave up 4 bases and V 4 bases, and 5 bases lay outside the gene matches. This CDR3 spans 15 amino acids. CDR1 SGHRS and CDR2 YFSETQ come from the germline V gene. The DNA read from the CDR3 is TGCGCCAGCAGCCCTGGACAGGGGATCACCGGGGAG. Its protein product is CASSPGQGITGE. The whole CDR3 reads CASSPGQGITGELFF.

This clone was observed a few times. The CDR3 end falls 3 residues outside the read, so it is completed with the germline J gene. This same CDR3 is encoded by further DNA sequences in the sample. The V call is TRBV6-2 or TRBV6-3, the J call TRBJ2-7, with 12 bases lining up with TRBD2. The CDR3 is made up of 16 amino acids. Germline V gives CDR1 MNHEY, CDR2 SVGEGT. With V trimmed by 8 bases and J by 6 bases, 14 bases remained unmatched. The CDR3 bases that were read are TGTGCCAGCCGGCTAGCGGGGGGGTACGGTGAAGGCGAG. Residues: CASRLAGGYGEGE. The full CDR3 is CASRLAGGYGEGEQYF.

This clone was detected many times. The read comes to an end 3 residues before the CDR3 does, leaving the germline J gene to fill in the end. The rearrangement joins TRBV5-1 to TRBJ2-2, with 7 positions matching TRBD1. V shed 1 base, J shed 7 bases, and the junction held 7 bases outside the gene matches. Germline CDR1 and CDR2: SGHRS and YFSETQ. This CDR3 contains 15 residues. The part of the CDR3 DNA that was read is TGCGCCAGCAGCTTGAAATCCCCAGGGGGCGGGGAG. It codes for CASSLKSPGGGE. The full CDR3 is CASSLKSPGGGELFF.

With respect to this clone: The CDR3 goes on 3 residues after the read ends, and that part is filled in from the germline J gene. The chain joins TRBV18 to TRBJ1-5; possible D gene TRBD1, 6 bases. Trimming pared 5 bases from V and 4 bases from J, leaving 15 bases between. This CDR3 has 15 amino acids. CDR1 is KGHSH and CDR2 is LQKENI in the germline V gene. CDR3 amino acids: CASSNVDSDNQPQHF. The DNA read from the CDR3 is TGTGCCAGCTCAAATGTGGACAGCGATAATCAGCCC.

To note about this clone: The CDR3 end falls 3 residues outside the read, so it is completed with the germline J gene. This chain connects TRBV18 to TRBJ2-5, with 10 positions matching TRBD1. Germline lookup yields CDR1 KGHSH and CDR2 LQKENI. The ends lost 4 bases at V and 4 bases at J; junction bases unmatched: 3. The CDR3 is made up of 14 amino acids. CDR3 sequence: CASSLGQGRETQYF. Partial CDR3 DNA: TGTGCCAGCTCACTGGGACAGGGGCGAGAGACC.

On this clone itself: The sequenced fragment ends 3 residues before the CDR3 boundary, so the rest is inferred from the germline J gene. The chain joins TRBV7-9 to TRBJ2-3; the match to TRBD2 covers 13 bases. This CDR3 spans 15 amino acids. Looked up from germline, CDR1 is SEHNR and CDR2 is FQNEAQ (reference sequence). The J segment lost 3 bases and the V segment lost 5 bases, leaving 2 bases of the junction unmatched. The CDR3 bases that were read are TGTGCCAGCAGCCAGACTAGCGGGGGGACAGATACG. This gives the protein CASSQTSGGTDT. The full CDR3 protein is CASSQTSGGTDTQYF.

A word on this clone: The observed sequence ends 3 residues before the CDR3 terminus, with the missing tail filled in from the germline J gene. The gene calls are TRBV7-6 and TRBJ2-2; D call uncertain. This CDR3 has 15 residues. V lost 1 base, J lost 0 bases, and 6 bases lay in between. Germline CDR1 is SGHVS and CDR2 is FNYEAQ. The CDR3 here is CASSLVAANTGELFF. Incomplete CDR3 DNA: TGTGCCAGCAGCTTAGTGGCTGCGAACACCGGGGAG. Full variable domain (missing parts from reference TRBV7-6 and TRBJ2-2): GAGVSQSPRYKVTKRGQDVALRCDPISGHVSLYWYRQALGQGPEFLTYFNYEAQQDKSGLPNDRFSAERPEGSISTLTIQRTEQRDSAMYRCASSLVAANTGELFFGEGSRLTVL.

This clone was detected only a few times. With the read ending 3 residues before the CDR3 end, the germline J gene is used to fill in that end. This sequence joins TRBV5-5 and TRBJ2-7, with 7 positions matching TRBD1. This CDR3 spans 14 amino acids. After removal of 3 bases from V and 3 bases from J, the junction contained 6 bases not matched to a gene. Germline V gene sequence: CDR1 SGHKS, CDR2 YYEKEE (reference sequence). The CDR3 bases that were read are TGTGCCAGCAGCTCGGGACAGAGCCACTACGAG. Translation: CASSSGQSHYE. The entire CDR3 is CASSSGQSHYEQYF.

A word on this clone: Sequencing ends 3 residues short of the CDR3 end; the germline J gene provides the rest. The chain recombines TRBV7-9 with TRBJ1-6; D is unclear. CDR3 size: 14 residues. CDR1 and CDR2 (germline): SEHNR, FQNEAQ (reference sequence). Trimming left V 4 bases short and J 5 bases short, with 9 bases between. The covered CDR3 bases are TGTGCCAGCAGCTACAGTAATAATAATTCACCC. Protein: CASSYSNNNSP. The CDR3 in full is CASSYSNNNSPLHF.

Concerning this clone itself: From the germline J gene comes the end of the CDR3, since the read stops 3 residues before it. V usage is TRBV2 and J usage is TRBJ1-3; D is ambiguous. The CDR3 spans 13 residues. CDR1 and CDR2 (germline): SNHLY, FYNNEI. V was cut by 4 bases and J by 4 bases, with 8 bases left in between. The sequenced part of the CDR3 DNA is TGTGCCAGCAGTGGAGTGCGCGGAAACACC. Translating gives CASSGVRGNT. The whole CDR3 protein is CASSGVRGNTIYF.

This clone was recorded many times. The DNA ends 3 residues before the CDR3 does, and the rest of the CDR3 is filled in from the germline J gene. The chain employs TRBV5-1 and TRBJ2-1; 8 bases map to TRBD2. Germline-derived CDR1 and CDR2 are SGHRS and YFSETQ. Losses at the gene ends were 0 bases for V and 4 bases for J; bases not matched to a gene: 3. This CDR3 contains 15 residues. The part of the CDR3 DNA that was read is TGCGCCAGCAGCTTGGCCCAGCGGGAGTACAATGAG. It codes for CASSLAQREYNE. The CDR3 in full is CASSLAQREYNEQFF.

A few counts support this clone. Compared with germline, one end of the junction differs, possibly owing to a read error. The read comes to an end 3 residues before the CDR3 does, leaving the germline J gene to fill in the end. V gene TRBV6-1 combines with J gene TRBJ1-5, with D possibly matching TRBD1 (5 bases). Per the germline V gene, CDR1 is MNHNS and CDR2 is SASEGT. The length of the CDR3 is 15 residues. This CDR3 reads CASREDSNSNQPQHF. CDR3 bases read: TGTGCCAGCAGGGAAGACAGCAATAGCAATCAGCCC.

This clone was observed a handful of times. The CDR3 end lies 3 residues beyond the end of the read and is filled in from the germline J gene. The J gene is TRBJ1-3, the V gene TRBV6-4; D unresolved. Trimming cost V 5 bases and J 2 bases, with 7 bases left between them. This CDR3 has 13 residues. Looked up from germline, CDR1 is MRHNA and CDR2 is SNTAGT. CDR3 DNA, as far as it was read: TGTGCCAGCAGTATAGCGGCTGGAAACACC. Translated, it gives CASSIAAGNT. The full CDR3 is CASSIAAGNTIYF.